A single sample gave rise to the 23 T cell receptor beta chains below, sequenced in a study of blood T cell repertoires in COVID-19. Using immunoSEQ multiplex PCR, the repertoire was profiled, and TCRdb retains in-frame clones only, with some absent. The table lists 70,000 to 85,000 clones, 82% of them singletons. The sequenced material came from peripheral blood. Every receptor here comes from a man aged 60-69 years with acute or convalescent COVID-19.

The table lists this clone with a count of one. This rearrangement joins TRBV12-3 or TRBV12-4 to TRBJ1-2; TRBD1 matches 8 bases. V shed 7 bases and J 7 bases; nucleotides not matched to a gene: 5. This CDR3 spans 12 amino acids. The CDR3 region is CASNAGGSGYTF. Written as DNA, the CDR3 is TGTGCCAGCAATGCAGGGGGCAGTGGCTACACCTTC.

CDR3 bases: TGTGCCAGCAGCTTAGTTCCCCAACAGTACGAGCAGTACTTC. This encodes CASSLVPQQYEQYF. The chain combines TRBV7-8 with TRBJ2-7; D not certain. The CDR3 length is 14 residues. Looked up from germline, CDR1 is SGHVS and CDR2 is FQNEAQ. Trimming removed 1 base at V and 4 bases at J, with 11 bases between.

The chain couples TRBV6-5 to TRBJ1-1, with D perhaps matching TRBD1 (6 bases). CDR1 MNHEY and CDR2 SVGAGI come from the germline V gene. The CDR3 contains 14 residues. V lost 7 bases and J 1 base, leaving 13 bases between the germline ends. The CDR3 nucleotides are TGTGCCAGCACCAAGGTGACAGGGAACACTGAAGCTTTCTTT. As protein: CASTKVTGNTEAFF.

V is TRBV7-6 and J is TRBJ2-3; 12 bases align to TRBD2. CDR3 size: 17 residues. V lost 3 bases, J lost 4 bases, and 8 bases stayed unmatched. Per germline, CDR1 SGHVS and CDR2 FNYEAQ. CDR3 region: CASSFYGLAGRSDTQYF. CDR3 nucleotide sequence: TGTGCCAGCAGCTTCTACGGACTAGCGGGGAGGTCAGATACGCAGTATTTT.

J is TRBJ1-6 and V is TRBV7-2; the match to TRBD1 covers 7 bases. Germline trimming cut 7 bases from V and 7 bases from J; bases unmatched to any gene: 7. This CDR3 has 14 residues. From germline, CDR1 is SGHTA and CDR2 FQGNSA. In nucleotides, the CDR3 is TGTGCCAGCAACCGGGGACAGACAAATTCACCCCTCCACTTT. As protein: CASNRGQTNSPLHF. Complete variable domain (other parts from reference TRBV7-2 and TRBJ1-6): GAGVSQSPSNKVTEKGKDVELRCDPISGHTALYWYRQSLGQGLEFLIYFQGNSAPDKSGLPSDRFSAERTGGSVSTLTIQRTQQEDSAVYLCASNRGQTNSPLHFGNGTRLTVT.

This chain links TRBV18 with TRBJ1-6; TRBD1 agrees at 10 bases. CDR3 size: 18 residues. Germline CDR1 and CDR2: KGHSH and LQKENI. V trimming: 4 bases; J trimming: 6 bases; junction bases outside the gene matches: 12. The CDR3 coding sequence is TGTGCCAGCTCACTTAGTACTCCGGGACAGGGGTCTAATTCACCCCTCCACTTT. This encodes CASSLSTPGQGSNSPLHF.

The rearrangement links TRBV7-3 to TRBJ2-1, with TRBD2 as a possible D gene (5 bases). CDR1 is SGHTA, CDR2 FQGTGA, per germline. The CDR3 has 14 residues. The V end was cut by 0 bases, the J end by 7 bases, with 10 bases between. The CDR3 is CASSLTSVGNEQFF. CDR3 nucleotide sequence: TGTGCCAGCAGCTTAACTAGCGTCGGAAATGAGCAGTTCTTC. Full variable domain (missing parts from reference TRBV7-3 and TRBJ2-1): GAGVSQTPSNKVTEKGKYVELRCDPISGHTALYWYRQSLGQGPEFLIYFQGTGAADDSGLPNDRFFAVRPEGSVSTLKIQRTERGDSAVYLCASSLTSVGNEQFFGPGTRLTVL.

This chain uses TRBV6-1 with TRBJ1-1; 10 positions agree with TRBD1. The CDR3 covers 16 residues. The V segment lost 3 bases and the J segment 6 bases; nucleotides outside the gene matches: 10. Germline V lookup: CDR1 MNHNS, CDR2 SASEGT. The CDR3 coding sequence is TGTGCCAGCAGTGATTGGACAGGGGGGTCTTTAGCTGAAGCTTTCTTT. It encodes CASSDWTGGSLAEAFF.

This chain connects TRBV5-6 to TRBJ2-3; D call uncertain. V was clipped by 3 bases and J by 2 bases, with 7 bases between them. Germline V gives CDR1 SGHDT, CDR2 YYEEEE. There are 13 residues in the CDR3. CDR3 in DNA: TGTGCCAGCAGCTCTGGAGCCACAGATACGCAGTATTTT. Its translation: CASSSGATDTQYF.

This chain connects TRBV11-2 to TRBJ1-3; D ambiguous. The germline CDR1 and CDR2 sequences are SGHAT and FQNNGV. Trimming shortened V by 4 bases and J by 7 bases, and 20 bases separated the two germline ends. This CDR3 spans 16 amino acids. The CDR3 coding sequence is TGTGCCAGCAGCTCCCTGATGGGCCGCATGGGTAACACCATATATTTT. Translated, it gives CASSSLMGRMGNTIYF.

This chain connects TRBV19 to TRBJ1-5; 9 nucleotides agree with TRBD1. This CDR3 has 16 residues. Germline assignment: CDR1 LNHDA and CDR2 SQIVND (reference sequence). The V segment lost 4 bases and the J segment 3 bases; nucleotides outside the gene matches: 7. The DNA of the CDR3 is TGTGCCAGTAGTACCTCCGGGACAGGGCCCAATCAGCCCCAGCATTTT. Amino acid sequence: CASSTSGTGPNQPQHF.

This clone came up many times. Sequence at one end of the junction differs from germline and may be a read error. Within the sample, other DNA sequences also encode this same CDR3. This rearrangement joins TRBV7-7 to TRBJ1-1; possible D gene TRBD1, 5 bases. The CDR3 sequence is 13 residues long. Germline V gives CDR1 SSHAT, CDR2 FNYEAQ (reference sequence). CDR3 sequence: CASSLRGNTEAFF. The CDR3 nucleotides are TGTGCTAGCAGCTTAAGGGGGAACACTGAAGCTTTCTTT.

This clone was recorded once. For the CDR3, the DNA is TGTGCCAGCAGTCGCCAAGCAAGAGGGACCCAGTACTTC. Amino acid sequence: CASSRQARGTQYF. This rearrangement joins TRBV12-3 or TRBV12-4 to TRBJ2-5, with D unclear. The V end lost 5 bases, the J end lost 7 bases, and 14 bases lay between the germline ends. CDR3 size: 13 residues.

The rearrangement uses TRBV4-1 and TRBJ2-1; 10 bases line up with TRBD2. Germline V CDR1 and CDR2: MGHRA, YSYEKL. The length of the CDR3 is 13 residues. Trimming removed 4 bases from V and 8 bases from J; junction bases left unmatched: 2. CDR3 nucleotides: TGCGCCAGCAGCCGGACTAGCGGCGATGAGCAGTTCTTC. Protein product: CASSRTSGDEQFF.

In the case of this clone: Other DNA sequences in the sample encode the same CDR3. The genes are TRBV9 and TRBJ2-2; D gene ambiguous. The V and J ends lost 4 bases and 2 bases respectively, with 12 bases between them. The CDR3 runs to 15 residues. Per germline, CDR1 SGDLS and CDR2 YYNGEE. The CDR3 nucleotides read TGTGCCAGCAGCCCTCGAGGCGGAAACACCGGGGAGCTGTTTTTT. Protein product: CASSPRGGNTGELFF.

The genes are TRBV5-1 and TRBJ1-5; D gene uncertain. V dropped 3 bases and J dropped 2 bases, with 12 bases sitting between them. In germline, CDR1 is SGHRS, CDR2 YFSETQ. The CDR3 sequence is 15 residues long. For the CDR3, the DNA is TGCGCCAGCAGCTGGGAGGGAGGGCGCAATCAGCCCCAGCATTTT. As protein: CASSWEGGRNQPQHF. Full variable domain (rest looked up from reference TRBV5-1 and TRBJ1-5): KAGVTQTPRYLIKTRGQQVTLSCSPISGHRSVSWYQQTPGQGLQFLFEYFSETQRNKGNFPGRFSGRQFSNSRSEMNVSTLELGDSALYLCASSWEGGRNQPQHFGDGTRLSIL.

The chain carries TRBV28 and TRBJ1-6, with D tentatively TRBD1 (5 bases). Germline CDR1 reads MDHEN; CDR2 reads SYDVKM. V gave up 5 bases and J gave up 0 bases, with 11 bases separating them. This CDR3 spans 16 amino acids. This CDR3 reads CASSRHRSSYNSPLHF. The CDR3 DNA sequence: TGTGCCAGCAGTAGACACAGGAGCTCCTATAATTCACCCCTCCACTTT.

This chain joins TRBV5-1 and TRBJ2-7, with 10 bases identical to TRBD1. The CDR3 contains 15 residues. The junction had 11 bases not matched to a gene; V was cut back by 5 bases and J by 6 bases. Germline V gene lookup returns CDR1 SGHRS and CDR2 YFSETQ. CDR3 coding DNA: TGCGCCAGCAGTCAGGGAGGACAGGGGGATTCCGAGCAGTACTTC. Protein: CASSQGGQGDSEQYF.

This clone is a singleton in its sample. The chain combines TRBV7-2 with TRBJ1-5; 10 bases line up with TRBD1. CDR1 is SGHTA, CDR2 FQGNSA, per germline. CDR3 length: 17 amino acids. V was pared by 5 bases and J by 3 bases, with 10 bases of the junction left unmatched. This CDR3 reads CASSLGQGTFNNQPQHF. The CDR3 nucleotides are TGTGCCAGCAGCCTGGGACAGGGGACGTTTAACAATCAGCCCCAGCATTTT.

The chain joins TRBV11-3 to TRBJ2-2; D is perhaps TRBD1 (6 bases). Between the trimmed V and J ends, which lost 5 bases and 12 bases, there was a span of 19 bases. Per the germline V gene, CDR1 is SGHNT and CDR2 is YENEEA. The CDR3 contains 14 residues. The CDR3 is CASSRNTGREKLFF. CDR3 coding DNA: TGTGCCAGCAGCCGAAACACAGGGCGTGAAAAGCTGTTTTTT. Combining the CDR3 with reference TRBV11-3 and TRBJ2-2 gives the whole variable domain EAGVVQSPRYKIIEKKQPVAFWCNPISGHNTLYWYLQNLGQGPELLIRYENEEAVDDSQLPKDRFSAERLKGVDSTLKIQPAELGDSAVYLCASSRNTGREKLFFGEGSRLTVL.

This clone was detected once. The rearrangement uses TRBV5-1 and TRBJ2-5; 7 bases are shared with TRBD1. CDR1 is SGHRS and CDR2 is YFSETQ in the germline V gene. This CDR3 has 15 amino acids. V was pared by 2 bases and J by 1 base, with 5 bases of the junction left unmatched. This CDR3 reads CASSLRGTAQETQYF. The DNA for the CDR3 is TGCGCCAGCAGCTTACGAGGGACAGCCCAAGAGACCCAGTACTTC. The entire variable domain, with the rest obtained from reference TRBV5-1 and TRBJ2-5, is as follows: KAGVTQTPRYLIKTRGQQVTLSCSPISGHRSVSWYQQTPGQGLQFLFEYFSETQRNKGNFPGRFSGRQFSNSRSEMNVSTLELGDSALYLCASSLRGTAQETQYFGPGTRLLVL.

The chain uses TRBV5-1 and TRBJ2-1, with TRBD2 matching over 9 bases. J lost 7 bases, V lost 1 base, and 6 bases had no gene match. There are 15 residues in the CDR3. CDR1 and CDR2 (germline): SGHRS, YFSETQ. The CDR3 nucleotides are TGCGCCAGCAGCTTGCGCGTAGCGGGAGTAAATGAGCAGTTCTTC. Protein sequence: CASSLRVAGVNEQFF.

This clone occurred once. V gene TRBV28 combines with J gene TRBJ2-5, with 7 nucleotides matching TRBD1. V shed 6 bases and J 2 bases; nucleotides not matched to a gene: 6. The CDR3 is 14 residues long. CDR1 MDHEN and CDR2 SYDVKM come from the germline V gene. The CDR3 DNA reads TGTGCCAGCAGAATGACAGGGTTACAAGAGACCCAGTACTTC. This gives the protein CASRMTGLQETQYF.